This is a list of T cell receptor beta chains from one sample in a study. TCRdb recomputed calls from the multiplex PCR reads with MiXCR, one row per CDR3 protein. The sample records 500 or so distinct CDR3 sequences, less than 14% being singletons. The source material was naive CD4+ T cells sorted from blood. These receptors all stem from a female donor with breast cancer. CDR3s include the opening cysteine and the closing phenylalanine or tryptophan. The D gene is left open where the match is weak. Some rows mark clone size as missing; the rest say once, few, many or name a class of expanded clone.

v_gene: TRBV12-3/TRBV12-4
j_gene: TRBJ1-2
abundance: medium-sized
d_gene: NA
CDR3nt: TGTGCCAGCAGTTTATCCGGGGCAGCTAAATATGGCTACACCTTC
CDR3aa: CASSLSGAAKYGYTF

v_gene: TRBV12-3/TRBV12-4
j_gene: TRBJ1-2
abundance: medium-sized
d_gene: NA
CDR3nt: TGTGCCAGCAGTAAAGGATCCTATGGCTACACCTTC
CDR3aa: CASSKGSYGYTF

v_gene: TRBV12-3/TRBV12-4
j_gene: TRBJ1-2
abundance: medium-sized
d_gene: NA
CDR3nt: TGTGCCAGCAGTTTAAATGGGCAAGCCAGCTATGGCTACACCTTC
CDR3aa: CASSLNGQASYGYTF

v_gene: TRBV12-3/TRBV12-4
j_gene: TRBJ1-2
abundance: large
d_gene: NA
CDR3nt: TGTGCCAGCAGTTTGGGTCCTTATGGCTACACCTTC
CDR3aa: CASSLGPYGYTF

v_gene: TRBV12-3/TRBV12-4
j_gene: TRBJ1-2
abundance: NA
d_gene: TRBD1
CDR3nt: TGTGCCAGCAGCCGTTCGACAGGGGTACCTGGCTACACCTTC
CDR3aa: CASSRSTGVPGYTF

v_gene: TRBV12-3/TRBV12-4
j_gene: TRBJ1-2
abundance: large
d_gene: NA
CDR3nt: TGTGCCAGCCGGGAGGTGGCTTCTGGCTACACCTTC
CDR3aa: CASREVASGYTF

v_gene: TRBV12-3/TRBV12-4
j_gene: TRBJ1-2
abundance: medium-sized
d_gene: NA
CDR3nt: TGTGCCAGCAAGGCACCGAACTATGGCTACACCTTC
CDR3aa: CASKAPNYGYTF

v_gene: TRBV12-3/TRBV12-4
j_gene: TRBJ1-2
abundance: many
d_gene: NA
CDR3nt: TGTGCCAGCAGTTCCCCACCGACAGTCCTCTATGGCTACACCTTC
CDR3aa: CASSSPPTVLYGYTF

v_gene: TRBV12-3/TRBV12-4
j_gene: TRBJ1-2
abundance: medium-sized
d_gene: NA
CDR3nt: TGTGCCAGCAGCCATGACGGCCAGCTGAACTATGGCTACACCTTC
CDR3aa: CASSHDGQLNYGYTF

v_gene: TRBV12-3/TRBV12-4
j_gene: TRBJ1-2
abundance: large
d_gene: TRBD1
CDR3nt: TGTGCCAGCAGACGTCGGACAGGGGACAACTATGGCTACACCTTC
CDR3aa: CASRRRTGDNYGYTF

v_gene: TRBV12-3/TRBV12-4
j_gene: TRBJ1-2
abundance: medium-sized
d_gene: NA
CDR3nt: TGTGCCAGCAGTTCAGGGTACTATGGCTACACCTTC
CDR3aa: CASSSGYYGYTF

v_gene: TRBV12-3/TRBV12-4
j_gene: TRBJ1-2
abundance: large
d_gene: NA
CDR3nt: TGTGCCAGCAGTTTAGCGCTTGCATTCCATGGCTACACCTTC
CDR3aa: CASSLALAFHGYTF

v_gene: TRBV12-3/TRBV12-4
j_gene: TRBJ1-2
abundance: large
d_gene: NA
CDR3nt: TGTGCCAGCAGTTTACGGGGATGGGACTATGGCTACACCTTC
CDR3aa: CASSLRGWDYGYTF

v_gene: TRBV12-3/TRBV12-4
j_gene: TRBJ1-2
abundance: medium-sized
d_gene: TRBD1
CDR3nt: TGTGCCAGCAGGCTAACAGGGGTAAACTATGGCTACACCTTC
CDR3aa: CASRLTGVNYGYTF

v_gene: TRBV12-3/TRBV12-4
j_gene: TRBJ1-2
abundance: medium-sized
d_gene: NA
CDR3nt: TGTGCCAGCAGTTTTCAGACACCCTATGGCTACACCTTC
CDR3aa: CASSFQTPYGYTF

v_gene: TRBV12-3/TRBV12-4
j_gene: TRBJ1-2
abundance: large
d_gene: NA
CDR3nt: TGTGCCAGCAGCTTGGGCAGGGATCGTGGCTACACCTTC
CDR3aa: CASSLGRDRGYTF

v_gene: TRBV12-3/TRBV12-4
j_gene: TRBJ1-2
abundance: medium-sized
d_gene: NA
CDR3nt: TGTGCCAGCAGTTTTAAACAGGGAGGTTACTATGGCTACACCTTC
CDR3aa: CASSFKQGGYYGYTF

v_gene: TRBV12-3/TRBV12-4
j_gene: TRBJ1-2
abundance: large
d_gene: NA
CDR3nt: TGTGCCAGCACTCCCGGGTCCCTCGACTACACCTTC
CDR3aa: CASTPGSLDYTF

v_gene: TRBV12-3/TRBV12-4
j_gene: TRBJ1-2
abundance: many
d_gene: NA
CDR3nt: TGTGCCAGCAGTTTAAGTCAGGGGACCGGCTACACCTTC
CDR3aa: CASSLSQGTGYTF

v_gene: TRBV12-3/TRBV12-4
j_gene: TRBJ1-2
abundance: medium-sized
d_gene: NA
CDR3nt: TGTGCCAGCAGTCCCGGGAGTAACTATGGCTACACCTTC
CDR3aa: CASSPGSNYGYTF

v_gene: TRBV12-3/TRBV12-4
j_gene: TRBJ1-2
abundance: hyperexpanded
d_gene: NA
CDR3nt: TGTGCCAGCAGTCTTGGGAGCAACCTTCTGAACTATGGCTACACCTTC
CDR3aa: CASSLGSNLLNYGYTF

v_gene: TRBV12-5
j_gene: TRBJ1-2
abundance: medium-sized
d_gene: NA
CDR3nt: TGTGCTAGTTTAAGCCCATACTATAACTATGGCTACACCTTC
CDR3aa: CASLSPYYNYGYTF

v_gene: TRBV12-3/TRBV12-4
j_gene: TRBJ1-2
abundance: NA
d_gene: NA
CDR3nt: TGTGCCAGCACGCAGGTTAGCTATGGCTACACCTTC
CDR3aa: CASTQVSYGYTF

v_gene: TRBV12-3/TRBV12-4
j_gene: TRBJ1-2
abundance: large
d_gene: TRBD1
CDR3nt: TGTGCCAGCAGTTTAGCGACAGGGCCTAACTATGGCTACACCTTC
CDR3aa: CASSLATGPNYGYTF

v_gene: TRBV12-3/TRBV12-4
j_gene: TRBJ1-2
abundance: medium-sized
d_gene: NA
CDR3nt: TGTGCCAGCAGTTTAGGTTTGGGATCCCGTCCCTCTAACTATGGCTACACCTTC
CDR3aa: CASSLGLGSRPSNYGYTF

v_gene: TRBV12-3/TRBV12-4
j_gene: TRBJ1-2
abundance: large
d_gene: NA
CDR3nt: TGTGCCAGCAGCACGGATACTAACTATGGCTACACCTTC
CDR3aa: CASSTDTNYGYTF

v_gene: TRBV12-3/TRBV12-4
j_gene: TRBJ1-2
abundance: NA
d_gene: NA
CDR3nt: TGTGCCAGCAGCAGCGGACAGAACTATGGCTACACCTTC
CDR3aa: CASSSGQNYGYTF

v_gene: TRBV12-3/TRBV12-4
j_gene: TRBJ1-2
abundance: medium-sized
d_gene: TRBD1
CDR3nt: TGTGCCAGCAGCTTGGGACAGAGCTATGGCTACACCTTC
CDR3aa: CASSLGQSYGYTF

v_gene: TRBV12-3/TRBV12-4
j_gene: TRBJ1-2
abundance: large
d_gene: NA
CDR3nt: TGTGCCAGCAGTTTATCAGGGTGGGACTATGGCTACACCTTC
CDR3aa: CASSLSGWDYGYTF

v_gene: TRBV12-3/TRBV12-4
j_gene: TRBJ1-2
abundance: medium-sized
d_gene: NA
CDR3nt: TGTGCCAGCAGTCCAGGGAATAAGGATGGCTACACCTTC
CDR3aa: CASSPGNKDGYTF

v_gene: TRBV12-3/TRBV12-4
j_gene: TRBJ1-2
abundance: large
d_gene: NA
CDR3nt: TGTGCCGCTGTTGGGTGCCGGCCTAACTATGGCTACACCTTC
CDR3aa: CAAVGCRPNYGYTF

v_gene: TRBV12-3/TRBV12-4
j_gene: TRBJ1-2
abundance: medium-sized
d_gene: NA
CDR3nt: TGTGCCAGCAGTCCATCGGGACGGAGATACTATGGCTACACCTTC
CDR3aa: CASSPSGRRYYGYTF